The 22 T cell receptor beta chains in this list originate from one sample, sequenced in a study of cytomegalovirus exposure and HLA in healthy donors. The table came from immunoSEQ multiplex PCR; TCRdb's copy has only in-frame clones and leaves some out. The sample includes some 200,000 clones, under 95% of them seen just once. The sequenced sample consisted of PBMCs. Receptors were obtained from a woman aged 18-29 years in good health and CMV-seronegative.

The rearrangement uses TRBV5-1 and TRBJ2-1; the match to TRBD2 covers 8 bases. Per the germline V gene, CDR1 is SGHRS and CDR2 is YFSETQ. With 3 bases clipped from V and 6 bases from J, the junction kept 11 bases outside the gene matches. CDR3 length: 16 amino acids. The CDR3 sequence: CASSSPGLGVSNEQFF. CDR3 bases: TGCGCCAGCAGCTCGCCGGGACTAGGTGTCTCCAATGAGCAGTTCTTC.

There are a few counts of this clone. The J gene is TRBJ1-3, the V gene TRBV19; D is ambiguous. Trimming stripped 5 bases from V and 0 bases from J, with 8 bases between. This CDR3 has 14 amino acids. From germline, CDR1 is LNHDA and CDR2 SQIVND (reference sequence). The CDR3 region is CASSLVSSGNTIYF. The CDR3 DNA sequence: TGTGCCAGTAGTCTAGTGAGCTCTGGAAACACCATATATTTT.

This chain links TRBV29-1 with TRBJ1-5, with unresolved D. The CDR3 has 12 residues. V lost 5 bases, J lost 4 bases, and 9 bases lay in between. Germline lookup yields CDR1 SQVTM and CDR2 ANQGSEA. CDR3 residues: CSVRELNQPQHF. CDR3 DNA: TGCAGCGTTCGTGAGCTTAATCAGCCCCAGCATTTT. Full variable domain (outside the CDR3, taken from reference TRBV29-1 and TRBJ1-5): SAVISQKPSRDICQRGTSLTIQCQVDSQVTMMFWYRQQPGQSLTLIATANQGSEATYESGFVIDKFPISRPNLTFSTLTVSNMSPEDSSIYLCSVRELNQPQHFGDGTRLSIL.

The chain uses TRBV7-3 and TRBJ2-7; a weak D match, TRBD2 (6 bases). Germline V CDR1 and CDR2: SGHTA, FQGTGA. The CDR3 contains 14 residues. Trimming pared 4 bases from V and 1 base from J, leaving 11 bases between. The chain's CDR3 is CASSSKTRSYEQYF. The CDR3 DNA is TGTGCCAGCAGCTCCAAGACTAGATCCTACGAGCAGTACTTC.

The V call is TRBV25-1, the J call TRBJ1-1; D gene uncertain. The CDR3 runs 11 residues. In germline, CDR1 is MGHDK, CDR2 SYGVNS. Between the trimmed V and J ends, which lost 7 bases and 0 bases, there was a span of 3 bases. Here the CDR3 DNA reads TGTGCCAGCAACATGAACACTGAAGCTTTCTTT. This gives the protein CASNMNTEAFF. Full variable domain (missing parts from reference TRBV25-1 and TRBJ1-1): EADIYQTPRYLVIGTGKKITLECSQTMGHDKMYWYQQDPGMELHLIHYSYGVNSTEKGDLSSESTVSRIRTEHFPLTLESARPSHTSQYLCASNMNTEAFFGQGTRLTVV.

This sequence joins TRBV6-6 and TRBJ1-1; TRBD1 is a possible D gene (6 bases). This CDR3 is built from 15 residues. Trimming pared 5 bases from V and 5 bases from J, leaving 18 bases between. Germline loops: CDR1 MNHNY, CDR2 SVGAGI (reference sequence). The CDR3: CASSARGGAGTEAFF. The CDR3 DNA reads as TGTGCCAGCAGTGCCCGAGGGGGGGCCGGGACTGAAGCTTTCTTT.

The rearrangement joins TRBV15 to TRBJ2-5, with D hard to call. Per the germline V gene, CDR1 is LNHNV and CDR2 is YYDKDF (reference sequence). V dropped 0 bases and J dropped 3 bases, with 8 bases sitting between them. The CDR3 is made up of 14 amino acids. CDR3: CATSRDRREETQYF. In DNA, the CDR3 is TGTGCCACCAGCAGAGATCGGAGAGAAGAGACCCAGTACTTC.

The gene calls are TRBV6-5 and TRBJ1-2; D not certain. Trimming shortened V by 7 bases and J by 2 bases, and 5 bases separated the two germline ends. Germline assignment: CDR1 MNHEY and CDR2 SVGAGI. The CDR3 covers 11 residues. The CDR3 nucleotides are TGTGCCAGCAATGAGAACTATGGCTACACCTTC. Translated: CASNENYGYTF.

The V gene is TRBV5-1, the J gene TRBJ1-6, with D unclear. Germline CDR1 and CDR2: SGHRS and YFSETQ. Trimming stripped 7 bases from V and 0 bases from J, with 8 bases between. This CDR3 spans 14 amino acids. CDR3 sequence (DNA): TGCGCCAGCTCTAAGAGCTCCTATAATTCACCCCTCCACTTT. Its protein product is CASSKSSYNSPLHF.

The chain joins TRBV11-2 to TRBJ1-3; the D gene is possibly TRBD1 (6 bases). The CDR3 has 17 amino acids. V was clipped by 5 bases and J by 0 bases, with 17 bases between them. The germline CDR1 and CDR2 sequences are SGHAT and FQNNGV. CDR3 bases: TGTGCCAGCAGCCTCGGGAGGACAGTCGTCTCTGGAAACACCATATATTTT. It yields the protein CASSLGRTVVSGNTIYF.

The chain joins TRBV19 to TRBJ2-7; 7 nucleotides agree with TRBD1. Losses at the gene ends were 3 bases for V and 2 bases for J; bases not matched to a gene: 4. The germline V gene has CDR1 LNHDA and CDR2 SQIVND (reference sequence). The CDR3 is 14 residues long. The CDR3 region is CASSIGQGAYEQYF. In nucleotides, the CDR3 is TGTGCCAGTAGTATCGGTCAGGGGGCCTACGAGCAGTACTTC.

DNA of the CDR3: TGTGCCAGCAGCTCCCCGGGACACGTAAACACTGAAGCTTTCTTT. Amino acid sequence: CASSSPGHVNTEAFF. V gene TRBV5-4 combines with J gene TRBJ1-1; tentative D call: TRBD1 (6 bases). This CDR3 spans 15 amino acids. Trimming cost V 3 bases and J 2 bases, with 14 bases left between them. Germline CDR1 reads SGHNT; CDR2 reads YYREEE (reference sequence).

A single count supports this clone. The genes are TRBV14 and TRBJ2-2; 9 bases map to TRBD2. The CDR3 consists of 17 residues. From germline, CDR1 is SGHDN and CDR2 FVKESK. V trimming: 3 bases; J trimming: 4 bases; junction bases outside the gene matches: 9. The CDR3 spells CASSHSLLAGLTGELFF. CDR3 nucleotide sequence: TGTGCCAGCAGCCATTCCTTGCTAGCGGGGCTCACCGGGGAGCTGTTTTTT.

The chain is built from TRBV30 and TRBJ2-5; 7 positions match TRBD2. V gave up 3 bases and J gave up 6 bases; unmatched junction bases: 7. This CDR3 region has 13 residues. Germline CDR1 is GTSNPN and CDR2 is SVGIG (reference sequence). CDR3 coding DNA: TGTGCCTGGAGCGGCCGCGGGAGTAAGACCCAGTACTTC. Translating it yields CAWSGRGSKTQYF.

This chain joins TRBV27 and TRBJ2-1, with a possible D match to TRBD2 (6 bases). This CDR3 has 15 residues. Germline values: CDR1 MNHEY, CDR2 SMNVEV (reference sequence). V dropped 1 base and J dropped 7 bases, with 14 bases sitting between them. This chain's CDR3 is CASSLWVSGGNEQFF. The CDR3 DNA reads TGTGCCAGCAGTTTATGGGTTAGCGGAGGGAATGAGCAGTTCTTC.

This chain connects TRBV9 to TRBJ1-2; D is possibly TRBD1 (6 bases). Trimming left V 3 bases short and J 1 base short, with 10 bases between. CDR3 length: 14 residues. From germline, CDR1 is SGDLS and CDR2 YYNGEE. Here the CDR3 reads CASSARDNNYGYTF. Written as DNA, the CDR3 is TGTGCCAGCAGCGCCCGGGACAATAACTATGGCTACACCTTC. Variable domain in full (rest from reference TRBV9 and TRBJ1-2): DSGVTQTPKHLITATGQRVTLRCSPRSGDLSVYWYQQSLDQGLQFLIQYYNGEERAKGNILERFSAQQFPDLHSELNLSSLELGDSALYFCASSARDNNYGYTFGSGTRLTVV.

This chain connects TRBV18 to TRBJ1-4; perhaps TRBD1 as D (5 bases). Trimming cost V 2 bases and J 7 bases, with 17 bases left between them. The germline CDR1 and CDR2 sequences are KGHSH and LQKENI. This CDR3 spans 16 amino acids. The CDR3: CASSPSSRQGGEKLFF. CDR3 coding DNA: TGTGCCAGCTCACCAAGTAGTCGTCAGGGAGGTGAAAAACTGTTTTTT.

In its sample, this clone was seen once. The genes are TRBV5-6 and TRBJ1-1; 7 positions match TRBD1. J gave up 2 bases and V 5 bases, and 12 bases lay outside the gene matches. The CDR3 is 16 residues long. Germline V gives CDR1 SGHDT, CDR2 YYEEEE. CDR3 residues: CASRDTGDYSNTEAFF. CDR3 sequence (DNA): TGTGCCAGCAGGGATACAGGGGATTATTCTAACACTGAAGCTTTCTTT.

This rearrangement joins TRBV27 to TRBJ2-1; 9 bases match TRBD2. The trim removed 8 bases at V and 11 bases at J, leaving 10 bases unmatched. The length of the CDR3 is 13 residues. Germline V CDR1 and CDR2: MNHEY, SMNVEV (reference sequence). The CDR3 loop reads CASAPAGGYKQFF. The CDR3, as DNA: TGTGCCAGCGCTCCAGCGGGAGGATACAAGCAGTTCTTC.

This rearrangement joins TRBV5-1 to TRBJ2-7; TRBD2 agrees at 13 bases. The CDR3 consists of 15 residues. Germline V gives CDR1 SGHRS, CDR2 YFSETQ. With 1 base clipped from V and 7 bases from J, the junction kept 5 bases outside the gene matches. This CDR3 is CASSLTSGRAREQYF. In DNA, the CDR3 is TGCGCCAGCAGCTTGACTAGCGGGAGGGCGCGGGAGCAGTACTTC.

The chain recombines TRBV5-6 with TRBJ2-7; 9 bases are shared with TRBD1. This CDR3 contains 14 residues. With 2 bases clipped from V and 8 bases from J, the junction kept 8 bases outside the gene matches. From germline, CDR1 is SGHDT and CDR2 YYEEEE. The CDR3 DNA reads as TGTGCCAGCAGCTTCCGGGACAGGGATTACCAGCAGTACTTC. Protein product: CASSFRDRDYQQYF.

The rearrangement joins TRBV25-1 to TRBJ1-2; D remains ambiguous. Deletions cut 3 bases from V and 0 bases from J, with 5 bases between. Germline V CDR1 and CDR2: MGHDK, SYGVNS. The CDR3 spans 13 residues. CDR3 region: CASSETPNYGYTF. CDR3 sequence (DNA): TGTGCCAGCAGTGAGACACCTAACTATGGCTACACCTTC.